This entry lists 16 T cell receptor beta chains sequenced from one sample in a study of control samples from healthy donors and cancer patients. The table came from immunoSEQ multiplex PCR; TCRdb's copy has only in-frame clones and leaves some out. Of roughly 130,000 clones detected, approximately 94% appear once; the ten largest clones hold 3.5% to 4%. The sample consisted of blood. Receptor source: a man aged 30 to 45 in good health.

This chain connects TRBV7-9 to TRBJ2-7, with 13 bases identical to TRBD2. This CDR3 is 17 amino acids long. From germline, CDR1 is SEHNR and CDR2 FQNEAQ (reference sequence). With V trimmed by 1 base and J by 2 bases, 5 bases remained unmatched. The CDR3 coding sequence is TGTGCCAGCAGCTTAGGACTAGCGGGGGGCGGTCCCTACGAGCAGTACTTC. This sequence encodes CASSLGLAGGGPYEQYF.

This clone was found once. The chain is built from TRBV5-1 and TRBJ2-7; the D is unclear. CDR3 length: 15 residues. Trimming left V 5 bases short and J 0 bases short, with 15 bases between. Germline V gives CDR1 SGHRS, CDR2 YFSETQ. CDR3 DNA: TGCGCCAGCAGAAGAAGGAGACTCCTCTCCTACGAGCAGTACTTC. Its protein is CASRRRRLLSYEQYF.

The CDR3 loop reads CASSLIDNQPQHF. The DNA for the CDR3 is TGTGCCAGCAGCTTAATTGATAATCAGCCCCAGCATTTT. This rearrangement joins TRBV7-8 to TRBJ1-5, with D unclear. Per germline, CDR1 SGHVS and CDR2 FQNEAQ. V dropped 2 bases and J dropped 4 bases, with 6 bases sitting between them. This CDR3 region has 13 residues.

This chain uses TRBV30 with TRBJ1-3; D is uncertain. The V gene lost 4 bases and the J gene lost 0 bases, with 7 bases spanning the gap. The germline V gene has CDR1 GTSNPN and CDR2 SVGIG (reference sequence). The CDR3 has 13 residues. The CDR3 region is CAWTPNSGNTIYF. The CDR3 DNA reads as TGTGCCTGGACACCGAACTCTGGAAACACCATATATTTT.

The rearrangement links TRBV6-5 to TRBJ1-5; TRBD1 might be the D (5 bases). V lost 0 bases to trimming and J lost 9 bases, with 12 bases between them. Germline CDR1 reads MNHEY; CDR2 reads SVGAGI. The CDR3 spans 14 residues. In DNA, the CDR3 is TGTGCCAGCAGTTACTCAGAGCGGGGGTGGCCCCAGCATTTT. It encodes CASSYSERGWPQHF.

The chain uses TRBV28 and TRBJ1-1; TRBD1 might be the D (5 bases). The CDR3 totals 10 residues. Between the trimmed V and J ends, which lost 7 bases and 11 bases, there was a span of 11 bases. Germline CDR1 and CDR2: MDHEN and SYDVKM. The CDR3 protein is CASIRTRAFF. In DNA form, the CDR3 reads TGTGCCAGCATTAGGACACGGGCTTTCTTT. Variable domain in full (rest from reference TRBV28 and TRBJ1-1): DVKVTQSSRYLVKRTGEKVFLECVQDMDHENMFWYRQDPGLGLRLIYFSYDVKMKEKGDIPEGYSVSREKKERFSLILESASTNQTSMYLCASIRTRAFFGQGTRLTVV.

The V gene is TRBV2, the J gene TRBJ2-1; D is perhaps TRBD1 (6 bases). The CDR3 covers 20 residues. CDR1 and CDR2 from the germline V gene are SNHLY and FYNNEI. The V gene lost 5 bases and the J gene lost 4 bases, with 30 bases spanning the gap. The DNA of the CDR3 is TGTGCCAGCAGTACCTACCACCCATCGCCTTTACGGGGACAATACAATGAGCAGTTCTTC. Its translation is CASSTYHPSPLRGQYNEQFF.

The chain links TRBV12-5 to TRBJ1-2; unclear D gene. V lost 2 bases and J 7 bases, leaving 8 bases between the germline ends. The germline V gene encodes CDR1 LGHNT and CDR2 FRNRAP. This CDR3 is 12 amino acids long. This CDR3 is CASGLPQGGYTF. DNA of the CDR3: TGTGCTAGTGGTTTGCCGCAAGGTGGCTACACCTTC.

The chain combines TRBV5-8 with TRBJ2-7; 7 bases line up with TRBD1. V shed 4 bases and J 0 bases; nucleotides not matched to a gene: 10. The CDR3 contains 16 residues. Per germline, CDR1 SGHTS and CDR2 YDEGEE. The DNA for the CDR3 is TGTGCCAGCAGCGCGACCGGGACAGTTCTCTCCTACGAGCAGTACTTC. It specifies CASSATGTVLSYEQYF.

The chain recombines TRBV4-3 with TRBJ2-7; D not resolved. The CDR3 totals 14 residues. Germline V gene sequence: CDR1 LGHNA, CDR2 YSLEER. V dropped 0 bases and J dropped 3 bases, with 9 bases sitting between them. The CDR3 sequence is CASSQDQARYEQYF. Here the CDR3 DNA reads TGCGCCAGCAGCCAAGATCAGGCCCGCTACGAGCAGTACTTC.

V usage is TRBV24-1 and J usage is TRBJ1-2, with 9 bases aligning to TRBD1. With V trimmed by 4 bases and J by 5 bases, 16 bases remained unmatched. Germline assignment: CDR1 KGHDR and CDR2 SFDVKD. The CDR3 contains 18 residues. The CDR3 loop reads CATSDSTGGDDYPYGYTF. The CDR3 DNA follows: TGTGCCACCAGTGACTCCACAGGGGGCGATGATTATCCTTATGGCTACACCTTC.

The chain links TRBV6-2 or TRBV6-3 to TRBJ2-5; TRBD1 matches 8 bases. V lost 5 bases to trimming and J lost 2 bases; unmatched junction nucleotides: 4. This CDR3 spans 14 amino acids. In germline, CDR1 is MNHEY, CDR2 SVGEGT. The CDR3 DNA sequence: TGTGCCAGCAGTGTTACAGGGGGACAAGAGACCCAGTACTTC. This encodes CASSVTGGQETQYF.

This sequence joins TRBV11-2 and TRBJ1-2; D is unclear. The CDR3 is made up of 14 amino acids. V gave up 2 bases and J gave up 3 bases, with 10 bases separating them. From germline, CDR1 is SGHAT and CDR2 FQNNGV. The CDR3 is CASSLRPQDYGYTF. In DNA, the CDR3 is TGTGCCAGCAGCTTAAGACCCCAGGACTATGGCTACACCTTC.

The J gene is TRBJ1-2, the V gene TRBV6-5, with D unresolved. Germline V gene sequence: CDR1 MNHEY, CDR2 SVGAGI. V dropped 5 bases and J dropped 2 bases, with 12 bases sitting between them. There are 14 residues in the CDR3. The CDR3 is CASSTGSENYGYTF. CDR3 DNA: TGTGCCAGCAGTACCGGGAGCGAAAACTATGGCTACACCTTC.

This CDR3 is CASSLRTGNQPQHF. The CDR3 DNA follows: TGTGCCAGCAGCTTAAGGACAGGGAATCAGCCCCAGCATTTT. V and J are TRBV7-2 and TRBJ1-5; 8 bases fit TRBD1. The germline gives CDR1 SGHTA, CDR2 FQGNSA. With 2 bases clipped from V and 4 bases from J, the junction kept 1 base outside the gene matches. The CDR3 length is 14 residues.

The chain is built from TRBV6-1 and TRBJ2-2; tentative D call: TRBD1 (6 bases). Germline V lookup: CDR1 MNHNS, CDR2 SASEGT. The CDR3 has 14 residues. V shed 2 bases and J shed 4 bases, with 8 bases lying between them. The CDR3 sequence: CASSERGITGELFF. The CDR3 coding sequence is TGTGCCAGCAGTGAAAGGGGGATCACCGGGGAGCTGTTTTTT.